This T cell receptor beta chain was sequenced during a study of early T cells in non-severe SARS-CoV-2 infection (dated by TCRdb to the early 2020s). Study-wide context: TCR sequencing used bulk RNA from unsorted whole blood, so alpha and beta chains could not be paired. Broad study findings and their caveats: VDJdb matching was skewed toward anti-spike CD8 responses, so virus-specific expansions were likely underestimated and private and CD4 specificities were missed.

As regards this clonotype: Its specific antigen is unknown. Base-call qualities are not available, and no considerably larger clone is one nucleotide away.

A case-control design nested within a healthcare worker cohort in London, UK, was used, with weekly nasopharyngeal swab PCR tests and blood sampling performed. Healthcare workers were recruited between 23 and 31 March 2020, during the week of the UK lockdown, and were followed weekly for up to about 15 weeks. Deletion took 4 bases off V and 7 bases off J, with a span of 5 bases between the germline ends. CDR1 and CDR2, per the germline V gene (reference sequence), are MNHEY and SMNVEV. There are 12 amino acids in the CDR3, from cysteine to phenylalanine inclusive. Only the CDR3 portion is preserved as DNA: 36 bases, with reading frame beginning at the first base. The library was obtained by 5' RACE. Sequencing was performed on a NextSeq 500. Unique molecular identifiers were attached to individual cDNA molecules in the TCR library protocol so that sequencing error and PCR bias could be corrected. Both TCR alpha and beta chains were sequenced, and tight co-correlation was observed between alpha and beta sequence abundances in each sample. The study's own analysis went as follows. Decombinator V4 was used to perform V gene, J gene and CDR3 annotation of TCR sequences. Expanded TCRs were defined as changing significantly between any two time points under a Poisson model with p below 0.0001. TCR abundances were normalised to the total number of TCRs sequenced in each sample and reported as counts per million. TRAV1-2 paired with TRAJ12, TRAJ20 or TRAJ33 defined MAIT TCRs, while TRAV10 paired with TRAJ18 defined iNKT TCRs. VDJdb, accessed 1 November 2021, was searched for CMV, EBV and SARS-CoV-2 annotated TCRs, excluding TCRs annotated for multiple antigens. The public reads were run again by TCRdb, first through fastp at Q25 and then through MiXCR, and only productive beta chains were kept. Duplicate CDR3 protein sequences are folded into a single record with the most common DNA and genes. For this entry, the V and J calls and clone size follow TCRdb and not the study's own pipeline. The sample includes some 58,000 distinct CDR3 sequences, with roughly 10% observed a single time. The ten largest account for about 2.7% of the sample.

The V and J segments used are TRBV27 and TRBJ1-6, with the D gene uncertain. The source is an adult who was a healthcare worker with PCR-confirmed SARS-CoV-2 infection or an uninfected control (not recorded which). The specimen comprised whole blood, sampled at baseline. The DNA is TGTGCCAGCAGTTCGGCCAATTCACCCCTCCACTTT. Protein translation: CASSSANSPLHF.